Detailed here is one T cell receptor beta chain. The target of this receptor is not known. Per-nucleotide qualities are absent, and no much larger clonotype sits a single base away. Each sample was amplified as two independent genomic DNA replicates: 0.5 ug for blood and roughly 1.4 ug for tumor or normal breast. Following the manufacturer's instructions, the ImmunoSeq Intro kit was used to carry out TCRB sequencing on genomic DNA. For absolute quantification, the roughly 30-cycle multiplex PCR included proprietary primers along with spike-in control sequences. An 87-bp fragment spanning the CDR3 and flanking V and J genes was sequenced with single-end 150-bp reads. Each lane of an Illumina MiSeq running version 3.0 chemistry carried seven multiplexed samples, with two replicates apiece. The paper's data handling went like this. The vendor's proprietary pipeline processed the raw data and merged both replicates into a single result for each sample. Productive rearrangements sharing the V-gene family, CDR3 amino acid sequence and J-gene segment were defined as clonotypes. Clonality was computed as 1 minus the normalized Shannon entropy (Pielou evenness) of TCRB abundances. T cell density was estimated as total templates divided by the number of input cells, with the number of input cells inferred from the DNA input amount. Recon with default parameters was used to estimate total repertoire diversity and clonality. A clonotype counted as tumor-enriched if its abundance in tumor exceeded 0.1% and was at least 32-fold higher than its abundance in normal breast. As stored in TCRdb, this immuneACCESS dataset retains in-frame rearrangements with V and J assigned. A fraction of the clones does not appear; measured against another copy, unresolved V genes explain less than half of the discrepancy, and the remainder lacks a known reason. The V and J calls and clone size are taken from that table; D and trimming were inferred from the DNA. The sample table holds tens of thousands of clones, of which 74% were seen once. Clones ranked in the top ten supply about 6.8% of the sample.

The data are from a study of early stage breast cancer tumors (dated by TCRdb to about 2017). About the investigation overall: Of the 15 to 20 invasive breast tumors, roughly eleven were found to be estrogen receptor-positive, progesterone receptor-positive and HER2-negative. Of the approximately 12 ER+/PR+/HER2- tumors, eight were classified as invasive ductal carcinomas and four as invasive lobular carcinomas. A read coverage of roughly 10-fold per sample was achieved on average. Across all samples, some 2.8 million templates representing over a million unique clonotypes were detected. What the work shows at the level of the full study, not this receptor alone: Repertoires from blood and normal breast were more alike than repertoires from blood and tumor, and in about 90% of the 16 patients, comparing each tissue with blood separated tumor from normal. Enriched TCRB sequences shared across patients were mostly commonly generated sequences, unlikely to play an important role in the tumor microenvironment. Chain pairing and functional markers such as CD4, CD8 and FOXP3 were missed by bulk genomic DNA sequencing of unsorted cells. Analysis by tumor subtype was prevented by the small cohort size. About 2.5-fold higher T cell density and higher clonality were observed in tumors than in adjacent normal breast tissue.

Taken from cysteine to phenylalanine, the CDR3 has 16 residues. Here the CDR3 DNA is all that survives: 48 bases in frame from base 1. V drops 5 bases and J drops 5 bases, leaving 21 bases in between. CDR1 and CDR2 are read off the germline V gene (reference sequence) as SGHNT and YYREEE. The study profiled bulk TCR beta-chain repertoires in matched peripheral blood, tumor and adjacent normal breast tissue taken from about 15 patients with early-stage breast cancer. Before surgery, whole blood (roughly 4.5-10 mL) was collected into EDTA tubes and processed within 2 hours. Peripheral blood mononuclear cells were isolated by Ficoll-Paque centrifugation in SepMate-50 tubes. For storage in liquid nitrogen, PBMCs were cryopreserved as aliquots of about 1.9 to 4.5 million cells in roughly 90% FBS with roughly 10% DMSO. Genomic DNA was extracted with the Qiagen AllPrep DNA/RNA Mini kit.

The receptor was derived from a person aged 55 to 70 with breast cancer. Sequenced: blood. The rearrangement joined TRBV5-4 to TRBJ2-3; the D gene is perhaps TRBD1 or TRBD2, as each covers 6 bases. CDR3 region: CASSQNVGRGGDTQYF. The DNA reads TGTGCCAGCAGTCAAAATGTGGGCAGGGGAGGAGATACGCAGTATTTT.